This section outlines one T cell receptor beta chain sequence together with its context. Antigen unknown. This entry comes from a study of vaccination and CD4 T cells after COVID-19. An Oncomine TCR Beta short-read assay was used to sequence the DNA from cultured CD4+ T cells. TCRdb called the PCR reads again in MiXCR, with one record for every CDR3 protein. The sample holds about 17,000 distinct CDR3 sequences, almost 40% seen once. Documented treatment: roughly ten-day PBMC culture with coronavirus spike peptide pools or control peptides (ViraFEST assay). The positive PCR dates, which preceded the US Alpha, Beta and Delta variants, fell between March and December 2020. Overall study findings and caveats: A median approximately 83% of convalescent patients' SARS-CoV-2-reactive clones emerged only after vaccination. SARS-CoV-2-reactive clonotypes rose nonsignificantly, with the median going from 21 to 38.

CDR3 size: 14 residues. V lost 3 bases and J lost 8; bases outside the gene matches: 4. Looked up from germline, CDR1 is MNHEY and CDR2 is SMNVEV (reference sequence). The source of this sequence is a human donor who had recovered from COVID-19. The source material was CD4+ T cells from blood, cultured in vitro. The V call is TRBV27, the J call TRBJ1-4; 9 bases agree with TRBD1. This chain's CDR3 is CASSFDRGGEKLFF. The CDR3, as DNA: TGTGCCAGCAGTTTCGACAGGGGGGGAGAAAAACTGTTTTTT.